A selection of T cell receptor beta chains follows, all from one sample in a study of blood T cell repertoires in COVID-19. The method was immunoSEQ multiplex PCR; TCRdb's version includes in-frame clones alone and lacks a portion of them. The sample lists about 18,000 clones; 88% were seen once. Sequencing was carried out using PBMCs or T cells enriched from blood (not recorded which). The receptors originated from a woman aged 30 to 39 who had recovered from COVID-19. Each CDR3 is given with its conserved first and last residue. A D gene is named only where the DNA matches it firmly. Size values are once, few and many counts, or a class for expanded clones, and some rows have none.

>TRBV29-1|TRBJ2-5|TRBD2|-
TGCAGCGTCGAAGGGCTAGCGGGGGGTTGGGAGACCCAGTACTTC
CSVEGLAGGWETQYF
>TRBV9|TRBJ1-6|TRBD1|-
TGTGCCAGCAGCGGACAGGGGCAATCCTATAATTCACCCCTCCACTTT
CASSGQGQSYNSPLHF
>TRBV10-1|TRBJ1-5|-|-
TGCGCCAGCAGTACCAGGGGAAATCAGCCCCAGCATTTT
CASSTRGNQPQHF
>TRBV9|TRBJ2-3|TRBD2|-
TGTGCCAGCAGCCCCCAAGCGGGGTTGGGAGATACGCAGTATTTT
CASSPQAGLGDTQYF
>TRBV10-3|TRBJ1-2|-|-
TGTGCCATCAGGACAGCTAACTATGGCTACACCTTC
CAIRTANYGYTF
>TRBV13|TRBJ2-3|-|-
TGTGCCAGCAGCCCCCGAGGGTCTAAGGGAGGAACGCAGTATTTT
CASSPRGSKGGTQYF
>TRBV11-1|TRBJ2-5|TRBD2|-
TGTGCCAGCAGCCTCCAGCGGGGGAAACAAGAGACCCAGTACTTC
CASSLQRGKQETQYF
>TRBV23-1|TRBJ2-7|TRBD2|-
TGCGCCAGCAGTCAGCCGGGACTAGCGGGGGGGCAACTCAGCCACGAGCAGTACTTC
CASSQPGLAGGQLSHEQYF
>TRBV7-3|TRBJ2-2|-|-
TGTGCCAGCAGTCCTTCGGGGGCGAACACCGGGGAGCTGTTTTTT
CASSPSGANTGELFF
>TRBV20-1|TRBJ2-3|TRBD2|-
TGCAGTGCTAGTGGTTCCCAGATAGCGGGGGGGCCGGATACGCAGTATTTT
CSASGSQIAGGPDTQYF
>TRBV11-1|TRBJ2-7|-|-
TGTGCCAGCAGCTGGGGTGAGGGCTATCAGCAGTACTTC
CASSWGEGYQQYF
>TRBV15|TRBJ2-3|-|-
TGTGCCACCAGCAGAGAGCGGGGGCTAACAGATACGCAGTATTTT
CATSRERGLTDTQYF
>TRBV12-3/TRBV12-4|TRBJ2-7|TRBD2|-
TGTGCCAGCAGCCCCTCGGGGGGTGAGCAGTACTTC
CASSPSGGEQYF
>TRBV7-2|TRBJ2-2|-|-
TGTGCCAACCTCCCCCCCGGTAACACCGGGGAGCTGTTTTTT
CANLPPGNTGELFF
>TRBV6-5|TRBJ1-1|-|-
TGTGCCAGCAGTTGGGGGGGAGATACTGAAGCTTTCTTT
CASSWGGDTEAFF
>TRBV21-1|TRBJ2-7|-|-
TGTGCCAGCAGCCCCCGGGGAGACGAGCAGTACTTC
CASSPRGDEQYF
>TRBV6-4|TRBJ2-7|-|-
TGTGCCAGCAGTGATTGTTACAGGGTTGTTTACTACGAGCAGTACTTC
CASSDCYRVVYYEQYF
>TRBV7-2|TRBJ2-2|TRBD2|-
TGTGCCAGCAGCCAGACCTTGGGGACTAGCGGGGGCACCGGGGAGCTGTTTTTT
CASSQTLGTSGGTGELFF
>TRBV5-4|TRBJ2-7|TRBD1|-
TGTGCCAGCAGCGCACGGGACAGTGCCTACGAGCAGTACTTC
CASSARDSAYEQYF
>TRBV28|TRBJ1-3|-|-
TGTGCCAGCGCGGATGGACAGTGGGGCTTCTCTGGAAACACCATATATTTT
CASADGQWGFSGNTIYF
>TRBV30|TRBJ2-3|TRBD1|-
TGTGCCTGGAGTGCGACAGGGTTGGGCACAGATACGCAGTATTTT
CAWSATGLGTDTQYF
>TRBV6-5|TRBJ1-1|-|once
TGTGCCAGCCCTGACCGTCAGGGGACTGAAGCTTTCTTT
CASPDRQGTEAFF
>TRBV3-1/TRBV3-2|TRBJ2-7|-|once
TGTGCCAGCAGCCTCGGGACAACCGAGCAGTACTTC
CASSLGTTEQYF
>TRBV11-3|TRBJ2-7|-|few
TGTGCCAGCAGCCCGGGGTGGGAGTCCTACGAGCAGTACTTC
CASSPGWESYEQYF
>TRBV18|TRBJ2-5|TRBD2|-
TGTGCCAGCTCGCCTGCGGGCGGGGGGGCCGGAGAGACCCAGTACTTC
CASSPAGGGAGETQYF
>TRBV30|TRBJ1-2|TRBD1|-
TGTGCCTGGAGTCTAATGACAGGGAACTATGGCTACACCTTC
CAWSLMTGNYGYTF